A single sample gave rise to the 20 T cell receptor beta chains below, sequenced in a study of blood T cell repertoires in COVID-19. Sequenced by immunoSEQ multiplex PCR; TCRdb stores in-frame clones only, minus some. The sample includes roughly 430,000 clones, around nine tenths of them seen just once. Sequenced sample: PBMCs or T cells enriched from blood (not recorded which). The receptors derive from a young woman who had been exposed to COVID-19.

The chain uses TRBV7-8 and TRBJ1-3, with 7 bases identical to TRBD1. Germline CDR1 is SGHVS and CDR2 is FQNEAQ. This CDR3 region has 17 residues. V lost 5 bases, J lost 2 bases, and 12 bases stayed unmatched. CDR3 loop: CASSLKRQGVPGNTIYF. In nucleotides, the CDR3 is TGTGCCAGCAGCCTCAAAAGACAGGGAGTCCCTGGAAACACCATATATTTT.

In this sample, this clone turned up once. This chain links TRBV11-2 with TRBJ2-3; D may be TRBD2 (6 bases). Germline V gene lookup returns CDR1 SGHAT and CDR2 FQNNGV. The CDR3 is 16 amino acids. The V end was cut by 1 base, the J end by 2 bases, with 13 bases between. DNA of the CDR3: TGTGCCAGCAGCTTAGTCCCGGGACTCATCACAGATACGCAGTATTTT. It translates to CASSLVPGLITDTQYF.

This clone was observed a handful of times. V and J are TRBV2 and TRBJ2-1; 8 positions agree with TRBD2. CDR3 length: 14 residues. V shed 7 bases, J shed 8 bases, and the junction held 10 bases outside the gene matches. CDR1 and CDR2 (germline): SNHLY, FYNNEI. CDR3 coding DNA: TGTGCCAGCACAGAACGGGAGGGCCCCCATGAGCAGTTCTTC. Its translation: CASTEREGPHEQFF.

V gene TRBV5-6 combines with J gene TRBJ1-2; D uncertain. The germline V gene encodes CDR1 SGHDT and CDR2 YYEEEE. CDR3 length: 13 residues. Trimming removed 4 bases at V and 4 bases at J, with 11 bases between. As DNA, the CDR3 is TGTGCCAGCAGCCCGGAATCAGGCTATGGCTACACCTTC. Residues: CASSPESGYGYTF.

The rearrangement uses TRBV5-4 and TRBJ1-1; D is uncertain. This CDR3 has 14 amino acids. Germline-derived CDR1 and CDR2 are SGHNT and YYREEE (reference sequence). V was clipped by 1 base and J by 1 base, with 8 bases between them. Written as DNA, the CDR3 is TGTGCCAGCAGCTTGTCGGCGGGGAACACTGAAGCTTTCTTT. Protein product: CASSLSAGNTEAFF.

V gene TRBV6-6 combines with J gene TRBJ2-7; no clear D gene. Trimming cost V 5 bases and J 3 bases, with 11 bases left between them. Germline loops: CDR1 MNHNY, CDR2 SVGAGI (reference sequence). The CDR3 length is 13 residues. CDR3 coding DNA: TGTGCCAGCAGTCCGAATAACTACTACGAGCAGTACTTC. It encodes CASSPNNYYEQYF.

The chain's CDR3 is CASSHPGDNTEAFF. CDR3 nucleotide sequence: TGCGCCAGCAGCCATCCCGGGGATAACACTGAAGCTTTCTTT. The gene calls are TRBV4-1 and TRBJ1-1; D remains ambiguous. The CDR3 has 14 amino acids. Germline V CDR1 and CDR2: MGHRA, YSYEKL. V lost 3 bases and J 2 bases, leaving 10 bases between the germline ends.

This clone was detected only once. The J gene is TRBJ2-7, the V gene TRBV7-2; 13 bases fit TRBD2. CDR1 and CDR2 from the germline V gene are SGHTA and FQGNSA. The CDR3 has 15 residues. The J segment lost 5 bases and the V segment lost 5 bases, leaving 6 bases of the junction unmatched. As DNA, the CDR3 is TGTGCCAGCAGCCCTTGGACTAGCGGGAGTAACGAGCAGTACTTC. Its translation is CASSPWTSGSNEQYF.

The chain joins TRBV7-9 to TRBJ1-1, with D tentatively TRBD1 (5 bases). CDR3 size: 13 residues. In germline, CDR1 is SEHNR, CDR2 FQNEAQ (reference sequence). V lost 2 bases and J 7 bases, leaving 11 bases between the germline ends. CDR3 amino acids: CASSLSVDSEAFF. The DNA for the CDR3 is TGTGCCAGCAGCTTAAGTGTTGACAGTGAAGCTTTCTTT.

The chain is built from TRBV7-2 and TRBJ1-5; a weak D match, TRBD1 (6 bases). This CDR3 spans 15 amino acids. Germline CDR1 SGHTA, CDR2 FQGNSA. V gave up 0 bases and J gave up 3 bases, with 9 bases separating them. The CDR3 DNA is TGTGCCAGCAGCTTAGCAGGGGGTCCCAATCAGCCCCAGCATTTT. This sequence encodes CASSLAGGPNQPQHF.

The chain carries TRBV11-2 and TRBJ1-1; TRBD1 matches at 7 bases. The CDR3 length is 16 residues. Trimming removed 0 bases from V and 1 base from J; junction bases left unmatched: 5. Germline values: CDR1 SGHAT, CDR2 FQNNGV. The CDR3: CASSLDRGSGNTEAFF. Written as DNA, the CDR3 is TGTGCCAGCAGCTTAGACAGGGGGTCGGGGAACACTGAAGCTTTCTTT. Full variable domain (outside the CDR3, taken from reference TRBV11-2 and TRBJ1-1): EAGVAQSPRYKIIEKRQSVAFWCNPISGHATLYWYQQILGQGPKLLIQFQNNGVVDDSQLPKDRFSAERLKGVDSTLKIQPAKLEDSAVYLCASSLDRGSGNTEAFFGQGTRLTVV.

Concerning this clone: Different DNA sequences within this sample yield the same CDR3. The J gene is TRBJ2-7, the V gene TRBV7-9; D is uncertain. This CDR3 contains 12 residues. The V end was cut by 2 bases, the J end by 3 bases, with 5 bases between. The germline V gene encodes CDR1 SEHNR and CDR2 FQNEAQ (reference sequence). In DNA, the CDR3 is TGTGCCAGCAGCTTACCGGGCTACGAGCAGTACTTC. Protein: CASSLPGYEQYF.

V and J are TRBV7-2 and TRBJ1-2; 8 nucleotides line up with TRBD1. CDR3 length equals 15 residues. Unmatched junction bases numbered 9, after V lost 5 bases and J lost 4 bases. From germline, CDR1 is SGHTA and CDR2 FQGNSA. The CDR3 DNA follows: TGTGCCAGCAGCCCGGACACCGGGACAGGCTATGGCTACACCTTC. This gives the protein CASSPDTGTGYGYTF.

The chain has TRBV2 and TRBJ1-2, with D possibly TRBD1 on 5 matching bases. In germline, CDR1 is SNHLY, CDR2 FYNNEI. The CDR3 contains 13 residues. The germline V and J ends were trimmed by 4 bases and 2 bases, with 8 bases remaining between them. CDR3 loop: CASSVSGNYGYTF. The CDR3 nucleotides are TGTGCCAGCAGTGTTTCAGGGAACTATGGCTACACCTTC.

This clone has more than one count but fewer than ten. The chain couples TRBV7-2 to TRBJ1-6, with D possibly being TRBD1 (5 bases). V was trimmed by 4 bases and J by 10 bases, leaving 17 bases between them. The CDR3 contains 15 residues. Germline V gene lookup returns CDR1 SGHTA and CDR2 FQGNSA. The CDR3 DNA reads as TGTGCCAGCAGCTCCAGAAAATGGGGCAACTCACCCCTCCACTTT. Protein product: CASSSRKWGNSPLHF.

The chain couples TRBV3-1 (or the pseudogene TRBV3-2) to TRBJ2-3, with 10 bases identical to TRBD2. The CDR3 has 18 residues. V trimming: 0 bases; J trimming: 4 bases; junction bases outside the gene matches: 10. CDR1 is LGHDT and CDR2 is YNNKEL in the germline V gene (reference sequence). In DNA, the CDR3 is TGTGCCAGCAGCCAAGATCGGGGGGCTAGCGGGAGTGCAGATACGCAGTATTTT. This codes for CASSQDRGASGSADTQYF.

The J gene is TRBJ2-7, the V gene TRBV19; perhaps TRBD1 as D (6 bases). V lost 7 bases to trimming and J lost 2 bases, with 18 bases between them. The germline V gene has CDR1 LNHDA and CDR2 SQIVND (reference sequence). The CDR3 loop spans 15 amino acids. CDR3 DNA: TGTGCCAGTAAAACGACGACAGGAGAAGCCTACGAGCAGTACTTC. The encoded protein is CASKTTTGEAYEQYF.

The chain has TRBV7-9 and TRBJ2-7, with a weak D call TRBD1 (6 bases). The CDR3 is 15 residues long. V was shortened by 5 bases and J by 3 bases, with 17 bases between the two germline ends. Germline V lookup: CDR1 SEHNR, CDR2 FQNEAQ (reference sequence). CDR3 residues: CASSPKGVADYEQYF. Written as DNA, the CDR3 is TGTGCCAGCAGCCCCAAGGGGGTGGCAGACTACGAGCAGTACTTC. The full variable domain, rest sourced from reference TRBV7-9 and TRBJ2-7, is DTGVSQNPRHKITKRGQNVTFRCDPISEHNRLYWYRQTLGQGPEFLTYFQNEAQLEKSRLLSDRFSAERPKGSFSTLEIQRTEQGDSAMYLCASSPKGVADYEQYFGPGTRLTVT.

The V and J genes are TRBV12-3 or TRBV12-4 and TRBJ2-7; D unresolved. This CDR3 contains 13 residues. The V and J ends lost 4 bases and 2 bases respectively, with 9 bases between them. The CDR3 region is CASSWNGAYEQYF. The CDR3 DNA reads as TGTGCCAGCAGTTGGAACGGAGCCTACGAGCAGTACTTC.

This clone was recorded a few times. CDR3 loop: CASSYPGGRNEQFF. CDR3 nucleotides: TGTGCCAGCAGTTATCCGGGAGGTAGGAATGAGCAGTTCTTC. V and J are TRBV6-2 or TRBV6-3 and TRBJ2-1, with TRBD2 matching over 7 bases. CDR3 length: 14 amino acids. The germline CDR1 and CDR2 sequences are MNHEY and SVGEGT. Losses at the gene ends were 3 bases for V and 7 bases for J; bases not matched to a gene: 6.